Listed below are T cell receptor beta chains from one sample, sequenced in a study of T-cell memory formation after mild COVID-19. One entry per CDR3 protein results from TCRdb running MiXCR on the 5' RACE reads. The data contain about 400,000 distinct CDR3 sequences, approximately 24% of them seen just once; the ten biggest clones take up around 8.8%. Sequencing was performed on PBMCs or a T cell subset sorted from them (not recorded which). The origin of the receptors is an adult woman who had mild COVID-19 (a few samples of this study predate the infection). Cell type and time point are not known. CDR3s include the opening cysteine and the closing phenylalanine or tryptophan. The D gene is left open where the match is weak. The size of a clone is reported for some rows only, either as once, few or many, or as a class for expanded clones.

d_call,v_call,j_call,clone_size,cdr3_aa,cdr3_nt
-,TRBV25-1,TRBJ1-1,few,CASSELGDTEAFF,TGTGCCAGCAGTGAATTGGGGGACACTGAAGCTTTCTTT
TRBD1,TRBV18,TRBJ1-2,-,CASSGQDHYGYTF,TGTGCCAGCTCAGGACAGGACCACTATGGCTACACCTTC
TRBD2,TRBV6-1,TRBJ2-1,-,CASRTGGLNEQFF,TGTGCCAGCAGGACGGGGGGGCTGAATGAGCAGTTCTTC
-,TRBV5-6,TRBJ2-1,-,CASSLQRGYNEQFF,TGTGCCAGCAGCCTGCAGAGGGGTTACAATGAGCAGTTCTTC
-,TRBV7-2,TRBJ2-3,few,CASSSLGYTDTQYF,TGTGCCAGCAGCTCCCTCGGATACACAGATACGCAGTATTTT
-,TRBV30,TRBJ1-1,-,CAWNSPAGGDTEAFF,TGTGCCTGGAACTCTCCGGCGGGCGGGGACACTGAAGCTTTCTTT
-,TRBV2,TRBJ2-2,few,CASSGGPTGELFF,TGTGCCAGCAGTGGGGGGCCGACCGGGGAGCTGTTTTTT
TRBD2,TRBV7-9,TRBJ2-1,-,CASRLPGTSGGEQFF,TGTGCCAGCAGGTTACCCGGGACTAGCGGCGGTGAGCAGTTCTTC
-,TRBV20-1,TRBJ2-5,-,CSARGGPGNQETQYF,TGCAGTGCTAGAGGGGGGCCGGGTAACCAAGAGACCCAGTACTTC
-,TRBV5-1,TRBJ1-1,-,CASSLGSGGLTPEAFF,TGCGCCAGCAGCCTCGGTTCTGGGGGACTAACTCCTGAAGCTTTCTTT
-,TRBV4-2,TRBJ1-1,-,CASSLEGFGNTEAFF,TGTGCCAGCAGCCTAGAGGGCTTTGGGAACACTGAAGCTTTCTTT
TRBD2,TRBV3-1,TRBJ2-5,few,CASSSWGAGTQETQYF,TGTGCCAGCAGCTCCTGGGGAGCGGGGACTCAAGAGACCCAGTACTTC
-,TRBV2,TRBJ2-5,-,CASSLAGRGSRAYGETQYF,TGTGCCAGCAGCCTAGCAGGGAGGGGGTCGAGGGCTTACGGGGAGACCCAGTACTTC
TRBD1,TRBV10-3,TRBJ2-1,few,CAISDRQGESYNEQFF,TGTGCCATCAGTGATCGACAGGGAGAGTCCTACAATGAGCAGTTCTTC
TRBD2,TRBV5-6,TRBJ2-7,-,CASSHAGEEQYF,TGTGCCAGCAGCCATGCGGGGGAAGAGCAGTACTTC
TRBD2,TRBV11-1,TRBJ2-5,-,CASSSLGLAAETQYF,TGTGCCAGCAGCTCCCTCGGACTAGCGGCAGAGACCCAGTACTTC
-,TRBV24-1,TRBJ1-2,once,CATTAGHNYGYTF,TGTGCCACCACGGCGGGGCATAACTATGGCTACACCTTC
-,TRBV5-1,TRBJ1-2,-,CASSLSQNYGYTF,TGCGCCAGCAGCTTGAGCCAGAACTATGGCTACACCTTC
TRBD2,TRBV4-2,TRBJ2-5,-,CASTSGSPQETQYF,TGTGCCTCAACTAGCGGGAGTCCGCAAGAGACCCAGTACTTC
TRBD2,TRBV5-1,TRBJ2-3,-,CASSLHGGIGTDTQYF,TGCGCCAGCAGCTTACACGGGGGGATAGGCACAGATACGCAGTATTTT
-,TRBV12-3/TRBV12-4,TRBJ1-2,few,CASSVLLTPLWGYTF,TGTGCCAGCAGTGTACTGTTGACACCCCTCTGGGGCTACACCTTC
TRBD2,TRBV5-1,TRBJ2-3,few,CASSTAGVRTTDTQYF,TGCGCCAGCAGCACGGCGGGGGTCCGGACCACAGATACGCAGTATTTT
TRBD2,TRBV20-1,TRBJ2-1,-,CSASTGTSGAGEQFF,TGCAGTGCTAGTACGGGGACTAGCGGGGCTGGGGAGCAGTTCTTC
-,TRBV5-6,TRBJ1-4,many,CASSLQGVEKLFF,TGTGCCAGCAGTTTACAGGGCGTTGAAAAACTGTTTTTT
-,TRBV6-5,TRBJ1-4,few,CASSYSAGGEKLFF,TGTGCCAGCAGTTACAGCGCAGGCGGTGAAAAACTGTTTTTT
TRBD1,TRBV4-1,TRBJ1-5,-,CASSLSDRNQPQHF,TGCGCCAGCAGCCTTTCGGACAGGAATCAGCCCCAGCATTTT
-,TRBV18,TRBJ1-2,few,CASSTGNPGGYGYTF,TGTGCCAGCTCAACGGGCAACCCGGGAGGTTATGGCTACACCTTC
-,TRBV7-9,TRBJ2-3,-,CASSRHGSDTDTQYF,TGTGCAAGCAGCCGCCATGGGTCGGACACAGATACGCAGTATTTT
TRBD1,TRBV4-2,TRBJ1-2,-,CASSQDRQGSSYGYTF,TGTGCCAGCAGCCAAGACAGACAGGGGTCATCATATGGCTACACCTTC
-,TRBV29-1,TRBJ1-1,-,CSVMQDTRSRNTEAFF,TGCAGCGTTATGCAGGACACACGGAGTCGGAACACTGAAGCTTTCTTT
-,TRBV9,TRBJ2-7,few,CASSVGSLPSYEQYF,TGTGCCAGCAGCGTAGGAAGCCTTCCTTCCTACGAGCAGTACTTC
TRBD1,TRBV12-3/TRBV12-4,TRBJ1-2,-,CATWTGYYGYTF,TGTGCCACGTGGACAGGCTACTATGGCTACACCTTC
-,TRBV29-1,TRBJ2-5,-,CSVIQAQETQYF,TGCAGCGTTATACAGGCCCAAGAGACCCAGTACTTC
-,TRBV7-8,TRBJ1-5,-,CASSIGEIYPDEPQHF,TGTGCCAGCAGCATCGGCGAGATATACCCAGATGAGCCCCAGCATTTT
TRBD1,TRBV7-6,TRBJ2-1,few,CASSHRLTGTGNEQFF,TGTGCCAGCAGCCACCGACTTACCGGGACAGGCAATGAGCAGTTCTTC
TRBD2,TRBV9,TRBJ2-1,-,CASSPTLGLAGGPVF,TGTGCCAGCAGCCCGACACTGGGACTAGCGGGAGGGCCGGTCTTC
TRBD2,TRBV28,TRBJ2-2,many,CASRVAGSNTGELFF,TGTGCCAGCAGAGTAGCGGGATCGAACACCGGGGAGCTGTTTTTT
-,TRBV7-3,TRBJ2-2,many,CASSNPGNTGELFF,TGTGCCAGCAGCAACCCAGGGAACACCGGGGAGCTGTTTTTT
TRBD1,TRBV3-1,TRBJ2-2,-,CASSHGGTGGNTGELFF,TGTGCCAGCAGCCACGGAGGGACAGGGGGGAATACCGGGGAGCTGTTTTTT
TRBD2,TRBV24-1,TRBJ2-1,-,CATSDHTSGANEQFF,TGTGCCACCAGTGATCACACTAGCGGGGCCAATGAGCAGTTCTTC
TRBD1,TRBV7-9,TRBJ1-1,-,CASSQTGVVEAFF,TGTGCCAGCAGCCAAACAGGGGTGGTTGAAGCTTTCTTT
-,TRBV25-1,TRBJ1-4,-,CASRKGSEKLFF,TGTGCCAGCAGAAAGGGGTCTGAAAAACTGTTTTTT
-,TRBV24-1,TRBJ2-7,-,CATSEGPWAEEQYF,TGTGCCACCAGTGAAGGTCCCTGGGCGGAGGAGCAGTACTTC
-,TRBV7-2,TRBJ1-1,few,CASSHNMYTEAFF,TGTGCCAGCAGTCACAACATGTACACTGAAGCTTTCTTT
-,TRBV6-5,TRBJ1-2,few,CASSYLGRDYGYTF,TGTGCCAGCAGTTACCTCGGCAGAGACTATGGCTACACCTTC
TRBD1,TRBV4-1,TRBJ2-5,many,CASSQAGGLETQYF,TGCGCCAGCAGCCAAGCAGGGGGCCTAGAGACCCAGTACTTC
-,TRBV5-6,TRBJ2-1,few,CASSLGSNNEQFF,TGTGCCAGCAGCTTGGGGAGCAACAATGAGCAGTTCTTC
TRBD1,TRBV15,TRBJ2-7,-,CATSRELSVGTAITYEQYF,TGTGCCACCAGCAGAGAACTCAGTGTAGGGACAGCAATAACCTACGAGCAGTACTTC